These 21 T cell receptor beta chains came from one sample sequenced in a study of blood T cell repertoires in COVID-19. TCRdb keeps only in-frame clones here, not all; method: immunoSEQ multiplex PCR. The sample records a few hundred thousand clones, approximately 88% being singletons. Sequencing was carried out using PBMCs or T cells enriched from blood (not recorded which). The receptors originated from a middle-aged woman with acute COVID-19.

The rearrangement uses TRBV6-2 or TRBV6-3 and TRBJ2-1; 14 positions agree with TRBD2. CDR3 length: 14 residues. The junction had 2 bases not matched to a gene; V was cut back by 6 bases and J by 7 bases. Germline-derived CDR1 and CDR2 are MNHEY and SVGEGT. The CDR3 nucleotides are TGTGCCAGCAGCCGGACTAGCGGGAGGAATGAGCAGTTCTTC. It yields the protein CASSRTSGRNEQFF.

The chain carries TRBV6-2 or TRBV6-3 and TRBJ1-2; tentative D call: TRBD1 (5 bases). The ends were cut back, 5 bases at V and 8 bases at J, with 15 bases in the middle. The CDR3 consists of 13 residues. CDR1 MNHEY and CDR2 SVGEGT come from the germline V gene. The CDR3 protein is CASSTSGLGGYTF. The CDR3 coding sequence is TGTGCCAGCAGTACCTCAGGGTTAGGCGGCTACACCTTC.

This clone was counted a few times. The rearrangement links TRBV11-2 to TRBJ2-7, with TRBD1 identical over 9 bases. This CDR3 spans 14 amino acids. Germline CDR1 is SGHAT and CDR2 is FQNNGV. Germline trimming cut 4 bases from V and 4 bases from J; bases unmatched to any gene: 5. Here the CDR3 DNA reads TGTGCCAGCAGCTCCGGGACAGGGTTTTACGAGCAGTACGTC. Residues: CASSSGTGFYEQYV.

CDR3 bases: TGTGCCAGCAGCTTAGGGGACAGGTGGACCGGGGAGCTGTTTTTT. Translating it yields CASSLGDRWTGELFF. The V call is TRBV7-6, the J call TRBJ2-2, with 8 bases aligning to TRBD1. Germline values: CDR1 SGHVS, CDR2 FNYEAQ. Trimming cost V 1 base and J 5 bases; bases outside gene matches: 3. This CDR3 has 15 amino acids.

This clone was found a few times. V is TRBV2 and J is TRBJ2-7; a weak D match, TRBD2 (5 bases). The germline CDR1 and CDR2 sequences are SNHLY and FYNNEI. This CDR3 spans 12 amino acids. The V end lost 6 bases, the J end lost 5 bases, and 11 bases lay between the germline ends. CDR3 nucleotide sequence: TGTGCCAGCAGGTCCGGGGTCCACGAGCAGTACGTC. It translates to CASRSGVHEQYV.

This chain connects TRBV10-2 to TRBJ1-2, with TRBD1 matching over 7 bases. Germline values: CDR1 WSHSY, CDR2 SAAADI. The CDR3 is 16 amino acids. J gave up 5 bases and V 3 bases, and 12 bases lay outside the gene matches. CDR3 region: CASSDFGDRMFYGYTF. As DNA, the CDR3 is TGCGCCAGCAGTGACTTCGGGGACAGAATGTTTTATGGCTACACCTTC.

The V gene is TRBV12-3 or TRBV12-4, the J gene TRBJ2-5; TRBD2 matches 7 bases. V trimming: 7 bases; J trimming: 1 base; junction bases outside the gene matches: 3. The CDR3 totals 13 residues. DNA for the CDR3: TGTGCCAGCACCCGGGGGGTCCAAGAGACCCAGTACTTC. Translating gives CASTRGVQETQYF.

This rearrangement joins TRBV6-2 or TRBV6-3 to TRBJ2-5; TRBD2 aligns across 9 bases. The CDR3 is 14 residues long. Germline assignment: CDR1 MNHEY and CDR2 SVGEGT. V was pared by 5 bases and J by 4 bases, with 5 bases of the junction left unmatched. DNA for the CDR3: TGTGCCAGCAGTCGACAACTAGCGGGAGAGACCCAGTACTTC. Its protein is CASSRQLAGETQYF.

The rearrangement joins TRBV4-1 to TRBJ2-7; 9 nucleotides agree with TRBD1. Germline loops: CDR1 MGHRA, CDR2 YSYEKL. The CDR3 has 18 amino acids. Trimming removed 0 bases from V and 0 bases from J; junction bases left unmatched: 9. CDR3 sequence: CASSQDERPGQGSYEQYF. Here the CDR3 DNA reads TGCGCCAGCAGCCAAGATGAGCGTCCGGGACAGGGCTCCTACGAGCAGTACTTC.

This rearrangement joins TRBV24-1 to TRBJ1-5; no reliable D call. Germline CDR1 and CDR2: KGHDR and SFDVKD. Trimming removed 4 bases from V and 5 bases from J, with 11 bases in between. This CDR3 has 14 amino acids. The CDR3 nucleotides are TGTGCCACCAGTGAGACAAATTGGGATCAGCCCCAGCATTTT. The encoded protein is CATSETNWDQPQHF.

CDR3 DNA sequence: TGTGCCAGCAGTCCTACCGGGACTAGCGGGAACAATGAGCAGTTCTTC. It translates to CASSPTGTSGNNEQFF. The chain links TRBV27 to TRBJ2-1, with 13 bases aligning to TRBD2. The CDR3 extends over 16 amino acids. Looked up from germline, CDR1 is MNHEY and CDR2 is SMNVEV (reference sequence). V shed 5 bases and J 5 bases; nucleotides not matched to a gene: 6.

V gene TRBV11-2 combines with J gene TRBJ1-2; 9 bases are a match to TRBD1. V dropped 6 bases and J dropped 2; count of bases not matched to a gene: 10. Per germline, CDR1 SGHAT and CDR2 FQNNGV. The CDR3 loop spans 16 amino acids. This CDR3 is CASRLLTGGANYGYTF. CDR3 sequence (DNA): TGTGCCAGCAGATTACTCACAGGGGGCGCCAACTATGGCTACACCTTC.

V usage is TRBV28 and J usage is TRBJ2-6; 7 bases are shared with TRBD1. Germline V gives CDR1 MDHEN, CDR2 SYDVKM. The CDR3 contains 16 residues. Trimming removed 4 bases from V and 1 base from J; junction bases left unmatched: 4. The CDR3 spells CASSSGTVSGANVLTF. The CDR3 DNA is TGTGCCAGCAGTTCCGGGACAGTTTCTGGGGCCAACGTCCTGACTTTC.

This chain links TRBV19 with TRBJ2-3; TRBD2 aligns across 7 bases. After removal of 3 bases from V and 1 base from J, the junction contained 4 bases not matched to a gene. The germline V gene has CDR1 LNHDA and CDR2 SQIVND (reference sequence). This CDR3 has 15 residues. This CDR3 reads CASSIVAGGTDTQYF. The CDR3 DNA reads as TGTGCCAGTAGTATCGTGGCGGGAGGCACAGATACGCAGTATTTT. Combining the CDR3 with reference TRBV19 and TRBJ2-3 gives the whole variable domain DGGITQSPKYLFRKEGQNVTLSCEQNLNHDAMYWYRQDPGQGLRLIYYSQIVNDFQKGDIAEGYSVSREKKESFPLTVTSAQKNPTAFYLCASSIVAGGTDTQYFGPGTRLTVL.

The chain recombines TRBV18 with TRBJ2-3, with a tentative D call TRBD1 (6 bases). The CDR3 extends over 14 amino acids. With 3 bases removed from V and 4 bases from J, the gap between germline ends came to 11 bases. Germline assignment: CDR1 KGHSH and CDR2 LQKENI. The CDR3: CASSPPGQPDTQYF. Here the CDR3 DNA reads TGTGCCAGCTCACCTCCGGGACAACCAGATACGCAGTATTTT.

This chain uses TRBV7-6 with TRBJ1-6; D is perhaps TRBD1 (5 bases). The length of the CDR3 is 16 residues. Between the trimmed V and J ends, which lost 5 bases and 2 bases, there was a span of 13 bases. Germline V gene data show CDR1 as SGHVS and CDR2 as FNYEAQ. The CDR3 DNA follows: TGTGCCAGCAGCCAGATAGCGGGGGCCTATAATTCACCCCTCCACTTT. As protein: CASSQIAGAYNSPLHF.

The rearrangement links TRBV7-8 to TRBJ1-2, with D perhaps matching TRBD1 (5 bases). This CDR3 spans 17 amino acids. From germline, CDR1 is SGHVS and CDR2 FQNEAQ. The V and J ends lost 5 bases and 2 bases respectively, with 21 bases between them. In DNA form, the CDR3 reads TGTGCCAGCAGCCCACAAGGAGGGGTAAACACGAACTATGGCTACACCTTC. Its protein is CASSPQGGVNTNYGYTF.

The chain links TRBV7-2 to TRBJ1-3; D is perhaps TRBD1 (5 bases). Germline CDR1 is SGHTA and CDR2 is FQGNSA. V lost 5 bases and J 0 bases, leaving 8 bases between the germline ends. The CDR3 is made up of 14 amino acids. The CDR3 loop is CASSPGHSGNTIYF. The CDR3 DNA sequence: TGTGCCAGCAGCCCAGGGCACTCTGGAAACACCATATATTTT.

J is TRBJ1-4 and V is TRBV6-4, with D perhaps matching TRBD1 (6 bases). CDR1 MRHNA and CDR2 SNTAGT come from the germline V gene. V lost 2 bases to trimming and J lost 7 bases, with 11 bases between them. The CDR3 has 14 amino acids. This chain's CDR3 is CASSDRRGGEKLFF. Written as DNA, the CDR3 is TGTGCCAGCAGTGACCGCAGGGGTGGTGAAAAACTGTTTTTT.

The chain carries TRBV10-3 and TRBJ1-4, with unresolved D. Trimming took 0 bases from V and 7 from J, leaving 9 bases between them. In germline, CDR1 is ENHRY, CDR2 SYGVKD. This CDR3 comprises 14 residues. This CDR3 is CAISESRFGEKLFF. CDR3 DNA sequence: TGTGCCATCAGTGAGTCGAGGTTCGGTGAAAAACTGTTTTTT.

The V and J genes are TRBV2 and TRBJ1-5, with 9 bases identical to TRBD1. V lost 5 bases to trimming and J lost 9 bases; unmatched junction nucleotides: 11. Germline CDR1 SNHLY, CDR2 FYNNEI. This CDR3 comprises 15 residues. CDR3 protein: CASSPNRGRVSPQHF. Written as DNA, the CDR3 is TGTGCCAGCAGTCCCAACAGGGGGCGCGTTTCGCCCCAGCATTTT.